This T cell receptor beta chain stems from a study of neurological immune-mediated disorders. The CDR3 covers 13 residues. CDR1 and CDR2 (germline): MDHEN, SYDVKM. Trimming stripped 8 bases from V and 6 bases from J, with 13 bases between. Synthesis of cDNA used 5'RACE (with 10-nucleotide random UMIs). Using its own MiXCR run on the 5' RACE reads, TCRdb lists one record per CDR3 protein. The data contain some 45,000 distinct CDR3 sequences, roughly 14% of them seen just once; the ten biggest clones take up under 5%. Time point noted: longitudinal time-point 2. The V gene is TRBV28, the J gene TRBJ2-2, with a possible D match to TRBD1 (6 bases). Material for sequencing was PBMCs. This receptor was obtained from a male donor with HTLV-1-associated myelopathy (HAM/TSP). CDR3 nucleotide sequence: TGTGCCAGCCGGCTACAGGGTGCCGGGGAGCTGTTTTTT. Its translation is CASRLQGAGELFF.